The present T cell receptor (beta chain) was sequenced within a study of shared clonotypes between healthy human individuals. The study used 80 million to 100 million PBMCs per unsorted sample for genomic DNA. Original processing notes: There were no quality scores in the junction-only immunoSEQ sequences, so filtering differed. Libraries were prepared by immunoSEQ multiplex PCR; TCRdb keeps only in-frame clonotypes and omits some of them. That table gives V, J and clone size, and the DNA gave D and trimming. The sample holds roughly 490,000 clones, around three quarters seen once. Unmatched junction bases numbered 1, after V lost 0 bases and J lost 4 bases. Germline CDR1 SGHAT, CDR2 FQNNGV. This CDR3 spans 14 amino acids.

This sequence originates from a woman between 40 and 50 years old in good health. Some clones in this sample may be carry-over from other donors' samples. V is TRBV11-2 and J is TRBJ1-1; 8 nucleotides line up with TRBD1. Sequenced input: PBMCs. CDR3 in amino acids: CASSLDRGLTEAFF. The CDR3 coding sequence is TGTGCCAGCAGCTTAGACAGGGGGCTCACTGAAGCTTTCTTT.